A single TCR beta chain is shown here with its context. What it recognizes is unknown. The sorted conventional CD4+ T cells were CD25-low and CD127-high, with genomic DNA sequenced. These data originate in a study of regulatory and conventional T cells in RAG deficiency. Study outcomes and limitations: Omenn patients showed >90% Treg-Tconv overlap and shorter CDR3 lengths. Control T-cell subsets had markedly higher Shannon entropy and lower Simpson indices than RAG-deficient patients. Compared with controls, unique Treg TCR beta sequences dropped about 100-fold in Omenn syndrome and CID/AS.

Assay: immunoSEQ multiplex PCR; the TCRdb copy retains only in-frame clones and omits some. The data show about 24,000 clones, 95% to 96% seen once. The CDR3 totals 14 residues. With V trimmed by 3 bases and J by 0 bases, 1 base remained unmatched. Germline-derived CDR1 and CDR2 are PRHDT and FYEKMQ (reference sequence). This sample also belongs to another study, concerning regulatory T cells. That paper notes: The PCR used 52 TRBV and 13 TRBJ primers. Regulatory T cells showed the strongest V-J pair restriction and V/J gene skewing among patient repertoires.

J is TRBJ2-5 and V is TRBV13; 7 positions match TRBD1. The receptor was isolated from a human donor in good health. The sequenced material came from CD25- CD4+ T cells sorted from blood. The chain's CDR3 is CASSLTGYQETQYF. The CDR3 DNA reads as TGTGCCAGCAGCTTGACAGGGTACCAAGAGACCCAGTACTTC. The whole variable domain, remainder taken from reference TRBV13 and TRBJ2-5, is AAGVIQSPRHLIKEKRETATLKCYPIPRHDTVYWYQQGPGQDPQFLISFYEKMQSDKGSIPDRFSAQQFSDYHSELNMSSLELGDSALYFCASSLTGYQETQYFGPGTRLLVL.